Following are 8 T cell receptor beta chains from one sample sequenced in a study of memory CD4+ T cells and cytomegalovirus serostatus (dated 2019 in TCRdb). A FACSAria II was used to sort memory CD4+ T cells, defined as single viable CD3+CD4+CD8-CD45RO+ cells. The library relied on the immunoSEQ multiplex PCR assay. TCRdb's version of the immuneACCESS table is confined to in-frame rearrangements and falls short of the full clone set. An unresolved V gene accounts for under half of the shortfall where checked; the remainder is of unknown origin. Here the sample has fewer than 50,000 clones; around 78% occur a single time. Jointly, the top ten make up about 6% of the sample. The specimen sequenced was memory CD4+ T cells from blood. Receptor source: an adult in good health and CMV-seronegative.

This chain links TRBV2 with TRBJ2-3; D uncertain. Per the germline V gene, CDR1 is SNHLY and CDR2 is FYNNEI. The ends were cut back, 2 bases at V and 7 bases at J, with 10 bases in the middle. The CDR3 extends over 13 amino acids. CDR3 protein: CASSESDPNTQYF. The CDR3 DNA reads TGTGCCAGCAGTGAATCAGATCCTAATACGCAGTATTTT.

This sequence joins TRBV28 and TRBJ2-7; TRBD2 is a possible D gene (6 bases). This CDR3 spans 15 amino acids. Deletions cut 3 bases from V and 1 base from J, with 13 bases between. CDR1 MDHEN and CDR2 SYDVKM come from the germline V gene. Here the CDR3 reads CASSLAGPLSYEQYF. CDR3 coding DNA: TGTGCCAGCAGTTTGGCGGGGCCTTTATCCTACGAGCAGTACTTC.

J is TRBJ2-7 and V is TRBV30, with TRBD2 identical over 12 bases. J lost 6 bases, V lost 2 bases, and 8 bases had no gene match. CDR3 length equals 15 residues. Germline values: CDR1 GTSNPN, CDR2 SVGIG (reference sequence). The CDR3 sequence is CAWSPILAGGREQYF. The CDR3 coding sequence is TGTGCCTGGAGTCCCATTCTAGCGGGAGGGCGCGAGCAGTACTTC.

CDR3 region: CASSERTRTGSEQFF. CDR3 nucleotides: TGTGCCAGCAGTGAGCGGACGCGTACAGGGAGTGAGCAGTTCTTC. V and J are TRBV2 and TRBJ2-1; perhaps TRBD1 as D (6 bases). V was trimmed by 3 bases and J by 9 bases, leaving 18 bases between them. Germline CDR1 is SNHLY and CDR2 is FYNNEI. This CDR3 spans 15 amino acids.

J is TRBJ2-1 and V is TRBV2; D gene uncertain. There are 12 residues in the CDR3. Trimming removed 4 bases at V and 3 bases at J, with 4 bases between. Per germline, CDR1 SNHLY and CDR2 FYNNEI. The CDR3 DNA reads TGTGCCAGCAGTGTCGACTACAATGAGCAGTTCTTC. Translated: CASSVDYNEQFF.

Written as DNA, the CDR3 is TGTGCCAGCAGCTTGGCCGCGAAGCGCCGCTCCTACGAGCAGTACTTC. Encoded protein: CASSLAAKRRSYEQYF. The chain is built from TRBV5-8 and TRBJ2-7; D gene ambiguous. Germline assignment: CDR1 SGHTS and CDR2 YDEGEE. Trimming removed 0 bases from V and 0 bases from J, with 13 bases in between. The CDR3 runs 16 residues. The full variable domain, rest sourced from reference TRBV5-8 and TRBJ2-7, is EAGVTQSPTHLIKTRGQQATLRCSPISGHTSVYWYQQALGLGLQFLLWYDEGEERNRGNFPPRFSGRQFPNYSSELNVNALELEDSALYLCASSLAAKRRSYEQYFGPGTRLTVT.

This sequence joins TRBV6-1 and TRBJ2-2; D is ambiguous. The germline V and J ends were trimmed by 7 bases and 4 bases, with 10 bases remaining between them. The CDR3 totals 13 residues. From germline, CDR1 is MNHNS and CDR2 SASEGT. In DNA, the CDR3 is TGTGCCAGCAATCCCGTTGGCACCGGGGAGCTGTTTTTT. Protein product: CASNPVGTGELFF.

About this clone itself: Germline and junction disagree at one end, which may indicate a read error. CDR3 bases: TGTGCCAGCAGTTTTTCTACCACCACAGATACGCGGTATTTT. Encoded protein: CASSFSTTTDTRYF. The chain links TRBV27 to TRBJ2-3; D remains ambiguous. The germline gives CDR1 MNHEY, CDR2 SMNVEV (reference sequence). The CDR3 is 14 residues long.